This TCR beta chain was obtained from a study of shared clonotypes between healthy human individuals. CD45RO-negative, CCR7-positively selected cells formed the naive CD8 fraction, excluding terminally differentiated effector memory CD45RA+ cells. Caucasian adults living in Nashville, Tennessee, provided all samples. A word on this clone: The antigen is undetermined.

Study results and caveats: Around 5% was the fraction of naive CD4 clonotypes found shared across several donors.

The germline V gene encodes CDR1 MGHDK and CDR2 SYGVNS. This CDR3 contains 14 residues. V was shortened by 5 bases and J by 10 bases, with 18 bases between the two germline ends. Each PCR replicate from the sorted subsets contained 150 to 200 ng DNA, which is 30,000 or so T cell genomes. Here immunoSEQ multiplex PCR was the method, and the copy in TCRdb shows in-frame clones only, minus some. The sample shows about 2 million clones, about 95% of them seen only once. The chain recombines TRBV25-1 with TRBJ2-1; maybe TRBD2 (6 bases). The receptor's source is a young man in good health. Sequencing was performed on naive CD8+ T cells sorted from blood. CDR3 DNA: TGTGCCAGCAGTTCCTCCTTCACTAGCAGCGAGCAGTTCTTC. Translation: CASSSSFTSSEQFF.